This TCR beta chain originates from a study of graft-versus-host responses after intestinal transplantation. Looking at the study overall: All recipients were given anti-thymocyte globulin induction, and tacrolimus and steroids were then administered for approximately 3 years.

V was cut by 10 bases and J by 2 bases, with 19 bases left in between. Germline assignment: CDR1 MDHEN and CDR2 SYDVKM. The CDR3 loop spans 15 amino acids. Assay used: immunoSEQ multiplex PCR; TCRdb lists only in-frame clones, some missing. The sample contains some 5,000 clones, roughly 32% of which appear only once. General study points: Recipient-marrow GvH clones were detected, some having first appeared in ileum or blood. Peak levels of circulating GvH clones tracked with early post-transplant HvG declines.

This clone was seen more than once but under ten times. The clonotype was recovered from a human patient who was an organ donor for intestinal transplantation. The chain couples TRBV28 to TRBJ2-3; the D gene is possibly TRBD2 (6 bases). The source material was alloreactive CD4+ T cells from a mixed lymphocyte reaction culture, sampled before transplantation. As for subset: CFSE-low proliferating T cells sorted from roughly 6-day pre-transplant mixed lymphocyte reaction (GvH or HvG direction). The CDR3 coding sequence is TGTGCCATCTCCACGGGGGAGCGAATCACAGATACGCAGTATTTT. Encoded protein: CAISTGERITDTQYF.